This paragraph reports one T cell receptor (beta chain). This clone was detected only once. Which antigen it targets is not known. No qualities accompany the bases; no much larger clone lies one base away. CDR1 and CDR2, per the germline V gene (reference sequence), are SEHNR and FQNEAQ. The cysteine opens and the phenylalanine closes a CDR3 of 14 amino acids. The only DNA kept is the CDR3, 42 bases in frame from the first base. V is shortened by 4 bases, J by 1 base, and the region joining them spans 11 bases. This sample stems from a study of cytotoxic CD8 clonotypes in ibrutinib-treated CLL (dated by TCRdb to 2020 to 2022). Background for the entire study: In this cohort, approximately 15 patients were treatment-naive and some 10 were relapsed/refractory, while about 17 had unmutated IGHV. On average, each sample yielded around 250,000 productive templates and 94,082 productive rearrangements. Response samples were obtained after a median of around 11 months of treatment, with a range of roughly 6 to 40 months. Partial responses were observed in roughly 24 patients and complete responses in 2; after a median follow-up of 68 months, remission was maintained in around 14 patients and progression was observed in some 12. Of the 85 to 95 participants in the trial, about 25 had longitudinal samples available. Patients were still on ibrutinib when every remission and progressive disease sample was collected. Cryopreserved peripheral blood mononuclear cells were collected at three points: before therapy, at response, and at either sustained remission or disease progression.

The goal of deep resolution MiSeq sequencing was a depth between 1 in 1 million and 1 in 200,000 T cells, and coverage averaged 10x per clonotype. The immunoSEQ hsTCRB Kit was used to generate the TCR beta libraries. Per the authors' processing: Data were analyzed with ImmunoSEQ Data Assistant and ImmunoSEQ Analyzer, with V, D and J genes assigned per IMGT definitions. Clonality, which ranges from 0 to 1, was calculated as one minus the normalized Shannon entropy of productive rearrangement frequencies. Public clonotype analysis was restricted to overrepresented clonotypes comprising at least 0.05% of each patient's repertoire. Repertoires from some 13 age-matched healthy donors in immuneACCESS were used as clonality controls. As stored in TCRdb, this immuneACCESS dataset retains in-frame rearrangements with V and J assigned. A fraction of the clones does not appear; measured against another copy, unresolved V genes explain less than half of the discrepancy, and the remainder lacks a known reason. For V, J and clone size, that table is used; D and trimming come from the DNA. The sample contains 150,000 or so clones, over 60% of them found a single time. 9.5% to 15% of the sample belongs to the ten largest clones.

What the authors observed across the whole study: Sampling times were not matched between sustained-remission and progressing patients, and lymph node repertoires were not studied. At baseline, clonality was higher than in age-matched healthy donors and showed a strong correlation with circulating CD8+ T-cell counts. At ibrutinib response clonality went up, during sustained remission it held steady, and at progression it dropped back toward baseline. Public clonotypes were rare and either contracted or stayed stable during treatment, and the rise in clonality at ibrutinib response reflected the expansion of private clonotypes.

Sample time point, as interpreted from the label and publication: about a year on ibrutinib. Around 2 micrograms of genomic DNA were extracted from cryopreserved PBMCs for TCR beta library preparation. Longitudinal blood samples from CLL patients on ibrutinib monotherapy were analyzed using high-throughput TCR beta sequencing. The patients took part in an open-label, single-center phase 2 trial of ibrutinib monotherapy. The chain links TRBV7-9 with TRBJ2-7; too little of a D gene remains to name it. This clonotype was obtained from a human donor with chronic lymphocytic leukemia. The starting material was PBMCs, obtained after 12 months of ibrutinib treatment. The nucleotides read TGTGCCAGCAGCTCCCCATACCATTCCTACGAGCAGTACTTC. It translates as CASSSPYHSYEQYF.